This record looks at one TCR beta chain sequence and its context. Its antigen remains unknown. Sequencing was performed with immunoSEQ multiplex PCR; in TCRdb, only in-frame clones are kept and a portion is missing. The data contain 75,000 to 80,000 clones, 85% of them singletons. Excluded were patients having autoimmune disease history or systemic immunosuppression. Drawing of blood for sampling happened at baseline, at cycle 4 day 1, and at cycle 7 day 1. The CDR3 covers 15 residues. Trimming stripped 4 bases from V and 5 bases from J, with 18 bases between. Per germline, CDR1 SGHRS and CDR2 YFSETQ. This record comes from a study of OX40 agonist ivuxolimab in advanced cancers. Study-wide points: Not determined was the antigen specificity of the expanded peripheral T cells. Expanded clones were, on average, more numerous among CD8+ T cells than CD4+.

The sequenced sample was CD4+ or CD8+ T cells sorted from blood, obtained in a trial of the OX40 agonist ivuxolimab. This sequence was found in an adult with an advanced solid tumor such as melanoma, head and neck, liver or kidney cancer. The chain carries TRBV5-1 and TRBJ2-5, with D possibly TRBD2 on 6 matching bases. CDR3 bases: TGCGCCAGCAGCCCCGTCCGGACGACTAGGGAGACCCAGTACTTC. Encoded protein: CASSPVRTTRETQYF.